These 3 T cell receptor beta chains originate from one sample sequenced in a study of blood T cell repertoires in COVID-19 (dated by TCRdb to about 2020). Libraries were built with the immunoSEQ multiplex PCR assay. In TCRdb, the immuneACCESS table is reduced to in-frame sequences with V and J assigned. These tables do not hold every clone; where another copy was compared, an unresolved V gene accounts for under half, and the others remain unexplained. The sample table lists approximately 100,000 clones, 69% of them with a count of one. The ten largest clones capture less than 6.5% of the sample. The sample comprised peripheral blood. These receptor sequences come from a man aged 80 or over with acute or convalescent COVID-19.

For this clone: Other DNA sequences in the sample encode the same CDR3. The chain recombines TRBV19 with TRBJ2-6; D is perhaps TRBD2 (5 bases). In germline, CDR1 is LNHDA, CDR2 SQIVND (reference sequence). V lost 3 bases and J lost 3, with 9 bases in between. The CDR3 sequence is 15 residues long. The CDR3 sequence: CASSISSSGANVLTF. The DNA of the CDR3 is TGTGCCAGTAGTATCTCTAGCAGTGGGGCCAACGTCCTGACTTTC.

The chain carries TRBV12-3 or TRBV12-4 and TRBJ1-5, with a possible D match to TRBD1 (6 bases). The CDR3 runs 13 residues. Between the trimmed V and J ends, which lost 3 bases and 7 bases, there was a span of 10 bases. CDR3 amino acids: CASSFGGRQPQHF. DNA for the CDR3: TGTGCCAGCAGTTTTGGGGGCCGGCAGCCCCAGCATTTT.

The J gene is TRBJ2-7, the V gene TRBV7-8; weak D call: TRBD2 (6 bases). Germline V gene data show CDR1 as SGHVS and CDR2 as FQNEAQ. With 1 base removed from V and 4 bases from J, the gap between germline ends came to 11 bases. The CDR3 runs 14 residues. As DNA, the CDR3 is TGTGCCAGCAGCTTAGGAGGGACTCGGTACGAGCAGTACTTC. This sequence encodes CASSLGGTRYEQYF.